What follows is one T cell receptor beta chain and its context. What it binds is unknown. Upon completion of roughly ten days in culture, CD4+ T cells were isolated. Germline V gene data show CDR1 as SGHNT and CDR2 as YYREEE (reference sequence). Deletions cut 3 bases from V and 2 bases from J, with 9 bases between. CDR3 length equals 14 residues. This sample stems from a study of vaccination effects on CD4 cells after COVID-19. Generated by immunoSEQ multiplex PCR, the TCRdb table keeps only in-frame clones and is missing some. This sample carries tens of thousands of clones, approximately 77% of them seen once, and the ten largest clones take roughly 2%.

The genes are TRBV5-4 and TRBJ1-5; no definite D call. This sequence originates from a human donor who received a COVID-19 vaccine. Sequenced here: CD4+ T cells from PBMCs cultured without peptide, sampled before COVID-19 vaccination. Here the CDR3 DNA reads TGTGCCAGCAGCTCGGGTGGGGGCAATCAGCCCCAGCATTTT. As protein: CASSSGGGNQPQHF.